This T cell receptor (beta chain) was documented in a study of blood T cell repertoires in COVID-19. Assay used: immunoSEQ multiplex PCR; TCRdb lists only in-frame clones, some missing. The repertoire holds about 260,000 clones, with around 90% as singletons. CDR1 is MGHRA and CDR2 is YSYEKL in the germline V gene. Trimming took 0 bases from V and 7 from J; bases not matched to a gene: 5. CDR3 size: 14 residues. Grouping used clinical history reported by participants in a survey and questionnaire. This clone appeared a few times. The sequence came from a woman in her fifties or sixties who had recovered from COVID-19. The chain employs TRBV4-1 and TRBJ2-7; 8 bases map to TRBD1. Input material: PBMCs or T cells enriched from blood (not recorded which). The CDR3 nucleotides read TGCGCCAGCAGCCAAGATTCCAGGGGGCTTGAGCAGTACTTC. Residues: CASSQDSRGLEQYF.